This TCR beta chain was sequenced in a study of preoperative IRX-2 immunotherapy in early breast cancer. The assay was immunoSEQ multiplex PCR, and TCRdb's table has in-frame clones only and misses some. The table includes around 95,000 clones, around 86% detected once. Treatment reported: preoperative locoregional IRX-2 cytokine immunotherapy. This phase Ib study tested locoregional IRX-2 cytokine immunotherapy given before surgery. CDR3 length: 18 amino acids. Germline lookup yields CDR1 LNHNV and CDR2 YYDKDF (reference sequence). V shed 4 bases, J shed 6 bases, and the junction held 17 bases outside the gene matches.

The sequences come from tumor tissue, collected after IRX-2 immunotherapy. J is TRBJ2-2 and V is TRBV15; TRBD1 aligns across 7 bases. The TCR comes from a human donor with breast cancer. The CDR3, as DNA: TGTGCCACCAGCACAGGGACAGACCTCCCTAGTAGGCCCGGGGAGCTGTTTTTT. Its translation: CATSTGTDLPSRPGELFF.